This T cell receptor beta chain comes out of a study of cytomegalovirus exposure and HLA in healthy donors. Across the whole study: Researchers previously reported finding about 110 million unique TCR beta sequences from roughly 200 million T cells. The study's findings and limits: It has been reported that TCR beta sequences accurately predicted the HLA-A and HLA-B alleles of most subjects. Later analysis identified several of the most significant clusters that appeared linked to common viral pathogens.

The CDR3 has 12 amino acids. Trimming pared 4 bases from V and 6 bases from J, leaving 10 bases between. Germline V lookup: CDR1 SEHNR, CDR2 FQNEAQ (reference sequence). Researchers ran the PCR with 60 Vbeta and 13 Jbeta primers. The data were produced by immunoSEQ multiplex PCR, yet TCRdb's version contains in-frame clones alone and is incomplete. This repertoire shows some 170,000 clones, around 80% found once; its top ten account for 1.5%. For this clone: Its antigen is not known.

The clonotype was recovered from a girl aged 10-17 years in good health and CMV-seropositive. The chain links TRBV7-9 to TRBJ2-7, with TRBD2 as a possible D gene (6 bases). The sample comprised PBMCs. CDR3 loop: CASSSGTLEQYF. The CDR3 bases are TGTGCCAGCAGCTCGGGGACTCTCGAGCAGTACTTC.